This T cell receptor beta chain was identified in a study of shared clonotypes between healthy human individuals. Study-wide findings and caveats: Naive subsets, compared against memory subsets, generally had larger estimated richness values. The represented genetic and exposure-history diversity was limited by the small number of donors.

Germline V lookup: CDR1 MGHDK, CDR2 SYGVNS. Trimming stripped 6 bases from V and 8 bases from J, with 19 bases between. This CDR3 comprises 14 residues. Here immunoSEQ multiplex PCR was the method, and the copy in TCRdb shows in-frame clones only, minus some. The table has roughly 2.5 million clones, around 94% seen once. Researchers partitioned CD4+ cells into CD45RA+ naive and CD45RA-negative memory subsets. Worth noting for this clone: Its antigen is currently unknown.

The specimen sequenced was naive CD4+ T cells sorted from blood. Indicated subset: CD45RA+ positively selected. This TCR derives from a man younger than 35 in good health. V usage is TRBV25-1 and J usage is TRBJ1-2, with a possible D match to TRBD1 (5 bases). The CDR3 DNA follows: TGTGCCAGCAGGAACCCCGGGACCCGGGGCGGCTACACCTTC. Protein: CASRNPGTRGGYTF.